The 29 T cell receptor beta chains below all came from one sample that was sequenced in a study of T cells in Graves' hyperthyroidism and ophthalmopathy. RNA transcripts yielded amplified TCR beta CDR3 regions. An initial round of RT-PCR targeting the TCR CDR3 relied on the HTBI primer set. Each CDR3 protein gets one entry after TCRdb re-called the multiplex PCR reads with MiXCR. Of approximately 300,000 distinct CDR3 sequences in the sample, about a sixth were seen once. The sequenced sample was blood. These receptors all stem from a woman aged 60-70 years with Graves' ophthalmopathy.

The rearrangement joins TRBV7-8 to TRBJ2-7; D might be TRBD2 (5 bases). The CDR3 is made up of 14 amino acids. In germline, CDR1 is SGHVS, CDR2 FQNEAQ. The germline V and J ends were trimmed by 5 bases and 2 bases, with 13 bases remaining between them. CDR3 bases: TGTGCCAGCAGCCCAGTGCTAGCCCCCTACGAGCAGTACTTC. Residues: CASSPVLAPYEQYF. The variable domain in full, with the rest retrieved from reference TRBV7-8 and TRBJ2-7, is GAGVSQSPRYKVAKRGQDVALRCDPISGHVSLFWYQQALGQGPEFLTYFQNEAQLDKSGLPSDRFFAERPEGSVSTLKIQRTQQEDSAVYLCASSPVLAPYEQYFGPGTRLTVT.

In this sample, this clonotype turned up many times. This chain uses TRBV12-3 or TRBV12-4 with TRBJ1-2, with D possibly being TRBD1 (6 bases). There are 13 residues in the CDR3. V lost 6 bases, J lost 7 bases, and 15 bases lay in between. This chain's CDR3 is CASSRNRDGGYTF. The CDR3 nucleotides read TGTGCCAGCAGCCGCAACAGGGATGGTGGCTACACCTTC.

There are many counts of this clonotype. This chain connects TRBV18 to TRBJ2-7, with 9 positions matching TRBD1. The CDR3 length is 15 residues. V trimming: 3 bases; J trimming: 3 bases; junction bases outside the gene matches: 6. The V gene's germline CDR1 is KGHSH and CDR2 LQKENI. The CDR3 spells CASSPNRGRIYEQYF. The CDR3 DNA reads TGTGCCAGCTCACCTAACAGGGGGCGCATCTACGAGCAGTACTTC.

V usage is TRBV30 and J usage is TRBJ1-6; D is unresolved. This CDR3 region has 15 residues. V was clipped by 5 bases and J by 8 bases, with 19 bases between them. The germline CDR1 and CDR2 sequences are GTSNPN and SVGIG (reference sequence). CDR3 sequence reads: CAWGLDGQNHSPLHF. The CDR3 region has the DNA TGTGCCTGGGGGCTTGACGGTCAAAATCATTCACCCCTCCACTTT.

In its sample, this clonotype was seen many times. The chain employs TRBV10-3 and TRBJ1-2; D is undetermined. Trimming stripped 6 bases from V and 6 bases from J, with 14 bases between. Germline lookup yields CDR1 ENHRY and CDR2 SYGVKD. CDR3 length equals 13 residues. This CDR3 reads CAIRGRQDHGYTF. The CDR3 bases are TGTGCCATCAGGGGGAGGCAGGATCATGGCTACACCTTC.

The CDR3 DNA is TGTGCCATATGGTCCGGAGTGACTCTATATGGCTACACCTTC. It specifies CAIWSGVTLYGYTF. V gene TRBV10-3 combines with J gene TRBJ1-2, with unresolved D. Germline V gene lookup returns CDR1 ENHRY and CDR2 SYGVKD. Trimming stripped 9 bases from V and 5 bases from J, with 19 bases between. The CDR3 spans 14 residues.

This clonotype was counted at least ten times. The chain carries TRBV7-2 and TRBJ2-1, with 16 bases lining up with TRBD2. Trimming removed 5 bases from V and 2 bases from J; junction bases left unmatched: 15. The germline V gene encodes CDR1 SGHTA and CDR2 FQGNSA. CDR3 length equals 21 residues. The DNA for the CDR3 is TGTGCCAGCAGCAGACCGACCTTAGGGACTAGCGGGGGGGCGGCCTACAATGAGCAGTTCTTC. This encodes CASSRPTLGTSGGAAYNEQFF.

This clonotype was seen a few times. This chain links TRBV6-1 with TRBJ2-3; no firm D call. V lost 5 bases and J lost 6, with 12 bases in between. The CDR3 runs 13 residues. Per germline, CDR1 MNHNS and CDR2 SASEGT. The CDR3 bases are TGTGCCAGCAGTTCCGGTGTAGGGGATACGCAGTATTTT. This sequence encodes CASSSGVGDTQYF.

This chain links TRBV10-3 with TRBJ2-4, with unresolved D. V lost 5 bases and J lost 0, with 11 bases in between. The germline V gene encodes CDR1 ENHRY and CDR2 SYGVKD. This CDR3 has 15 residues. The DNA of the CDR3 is TGTGCCATCAGTTCGGACGGGCGAGCCAAAAACATTCAGTACTTC. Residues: CAISSDGRAKNIQYF.

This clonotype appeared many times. Written as DNA, the CDR3 is TGTGCCAGCAGTTACTCGGGGCAGCCCCAGCATTTT. It encodes CASSYSGQPQHF. The V call is TRBV6-2 or TRBV6-3, the J call TRBJ1-5; D remains ambiguous. Germline loops: CDR1 MNHEY, CDR2 SVGEGT. This CDR3 is built from 12 residues. Trimming took off 0 bases at V and 7 bases at J, with 4 bases between the two ends.

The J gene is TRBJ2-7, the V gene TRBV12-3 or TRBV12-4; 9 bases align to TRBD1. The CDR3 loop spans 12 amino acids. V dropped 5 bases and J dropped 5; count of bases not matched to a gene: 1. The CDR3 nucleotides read TGTGCCAGCAGTGGACAGGGGAACGAGCAGTACTTC. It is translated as CASSGQGNEQYF.

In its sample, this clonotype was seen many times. CDR3 DNA: TGTGCCAGCAAGGGACAGGCGAACACTGAAGCTTTCTTT. Translating it yields CASKGQANTEAFF. V usage is TRBV7-9 and J usage is TRBJ1-1; TRBD1 agrees at 8 bases. V shed 7 bases and J 1 base; nucleotides not matched to a gene: 2. The CDR3 runs 13 residues. Germline V lookup: CDR1 SEHNR, CDR2 FQNEAQ (reference sequence).

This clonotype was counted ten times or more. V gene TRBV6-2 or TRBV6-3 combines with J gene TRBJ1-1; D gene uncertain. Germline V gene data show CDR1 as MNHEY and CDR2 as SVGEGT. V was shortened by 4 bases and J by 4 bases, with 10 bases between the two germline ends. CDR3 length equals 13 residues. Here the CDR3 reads CASSFEVGTEAFF. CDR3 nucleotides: TGTGCCAGCAGTTTTGAAGTGGGCACTGAAGCTTTCTTT.

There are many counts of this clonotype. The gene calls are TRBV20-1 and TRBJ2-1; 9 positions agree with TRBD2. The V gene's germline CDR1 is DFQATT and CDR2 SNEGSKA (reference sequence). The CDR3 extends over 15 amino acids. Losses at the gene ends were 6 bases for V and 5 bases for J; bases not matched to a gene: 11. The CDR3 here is CSAGHGGRANNEQFF. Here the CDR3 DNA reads TGCAGTGCGGGGCACGGCGGGAGGGCTAACAATGAGCAGTTCTTC.

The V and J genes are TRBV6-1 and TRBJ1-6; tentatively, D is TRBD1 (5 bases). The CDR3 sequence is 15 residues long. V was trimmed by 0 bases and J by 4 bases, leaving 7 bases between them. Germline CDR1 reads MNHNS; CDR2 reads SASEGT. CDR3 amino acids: CASSEATVYNSPLHF. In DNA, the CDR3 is TGTGCCAGCAGTGAAGCGACAGTTTATAATTCACCCCTCCACTTT.

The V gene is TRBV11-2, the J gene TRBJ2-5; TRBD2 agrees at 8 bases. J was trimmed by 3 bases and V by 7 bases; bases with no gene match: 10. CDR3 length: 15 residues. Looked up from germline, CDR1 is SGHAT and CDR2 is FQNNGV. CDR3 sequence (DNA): TGTGCCAGCAAGTCGAGCGGGAGATGGGAAGAGACCCAGTACTTC. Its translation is CASKSSGRWEETQYF.

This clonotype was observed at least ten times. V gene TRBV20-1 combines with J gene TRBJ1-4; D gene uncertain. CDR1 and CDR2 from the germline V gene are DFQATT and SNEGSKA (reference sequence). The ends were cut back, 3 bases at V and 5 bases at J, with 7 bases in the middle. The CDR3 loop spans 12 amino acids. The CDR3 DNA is TGCAGTGCTAGGATGGGGAATGAAAAACTGTTTTTT. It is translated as CSARMGNEKLFF.

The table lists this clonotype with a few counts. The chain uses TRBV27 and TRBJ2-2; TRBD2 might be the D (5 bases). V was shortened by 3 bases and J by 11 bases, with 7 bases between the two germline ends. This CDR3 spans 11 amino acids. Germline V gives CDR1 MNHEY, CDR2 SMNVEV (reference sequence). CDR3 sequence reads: CASSLGSELFF. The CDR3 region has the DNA TGTGCCAGCAGTTTGGGGAGTGAGCTGTTTTTT.

The CDR3 DNA follows: TGTGCCAGCAGCAGGGGATGGAACATTCAGTACTTC. Amino acids: CASSRGWNIQYF. The chain has TRBV6-1 and TRBJ2-4; TRBD1 might be the D (6 bases). Looked up from germline, CDR1 is MNHNS and CDR2 is SASEGT. Trimming removed 6 bases at V and 7 bases at J, with 10 bases between. CDR3 size: 12 residues.

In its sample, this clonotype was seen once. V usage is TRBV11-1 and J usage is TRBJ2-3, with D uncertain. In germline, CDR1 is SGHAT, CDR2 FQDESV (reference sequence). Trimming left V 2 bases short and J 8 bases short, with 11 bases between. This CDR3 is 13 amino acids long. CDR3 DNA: TGTGCCAGCAGCTTATGGCGTTTGGGTACGCAGTATTTT. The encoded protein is CASSLWRLGTQYF. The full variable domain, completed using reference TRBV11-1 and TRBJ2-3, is EAEVAQSPRYKITEKSQAVAFWCDPISGHATLYWYRQILGQGPELLVQFQDESVVDDSQLPKDRFSAERLKGVDSTLKIQPAELGDSAMYLCASSLWRLGTQYFGPGTRLTVL.

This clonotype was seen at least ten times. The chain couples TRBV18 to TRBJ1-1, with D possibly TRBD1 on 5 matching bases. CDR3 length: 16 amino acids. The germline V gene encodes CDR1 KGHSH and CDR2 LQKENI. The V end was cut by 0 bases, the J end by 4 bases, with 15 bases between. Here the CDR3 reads CASSPPRVLYGTEAFF. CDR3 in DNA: TGTGCCAGCTCACCACCCAGGGTGTTATATGGCACTGAAGCTTTCTTT.

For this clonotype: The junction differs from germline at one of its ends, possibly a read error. CDR3 amino acids: CTSSWRQMNTEAFF. The CDR3 DNA sequence: TGCACCAGCAGTTGGAGACAGATGAACACTGAAGCTTTCTTT. V gene TRBV5-1 combines with J gene TRBJ1-1, with a weak D call TRBD1 (5 bases). The CDR3 runs 14 residues. CDR1 and CDR2 from the germline V gene are SGHRS and YFSETQ.

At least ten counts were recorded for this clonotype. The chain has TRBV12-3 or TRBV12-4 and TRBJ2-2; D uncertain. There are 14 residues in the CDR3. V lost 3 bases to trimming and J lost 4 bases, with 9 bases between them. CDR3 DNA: TGTGCCAGCAGTTTTGCGGCAGGCACCGGGGAGCTGTTTTTT. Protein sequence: CASSFAAGTGELFF.

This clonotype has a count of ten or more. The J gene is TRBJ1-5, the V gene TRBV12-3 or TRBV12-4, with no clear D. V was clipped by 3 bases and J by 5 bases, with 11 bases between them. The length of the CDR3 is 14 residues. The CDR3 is CASSFFSGYQPQHF. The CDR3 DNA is TGTGCCAGCAGTTTCTTCTCGGGATATCAGCCCCAGCATTTT.

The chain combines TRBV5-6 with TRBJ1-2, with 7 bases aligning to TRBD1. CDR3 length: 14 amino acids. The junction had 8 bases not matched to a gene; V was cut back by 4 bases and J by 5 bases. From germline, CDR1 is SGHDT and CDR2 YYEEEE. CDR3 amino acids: CASSLGSRGYGYTF. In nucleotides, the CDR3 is TGTGCCAGCAGCCTTGGGTCCAGGGGGTATGGCTACACCTTC.

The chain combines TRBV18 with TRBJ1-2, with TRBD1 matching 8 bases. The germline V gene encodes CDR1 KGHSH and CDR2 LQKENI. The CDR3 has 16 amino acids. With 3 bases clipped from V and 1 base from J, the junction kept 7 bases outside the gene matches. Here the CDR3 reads CASSPGQGTFNYGYTF. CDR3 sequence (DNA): TGTGCCAGCTCACCCGGACAGGGCACCTTTAACTATGGCTACACCTTC.

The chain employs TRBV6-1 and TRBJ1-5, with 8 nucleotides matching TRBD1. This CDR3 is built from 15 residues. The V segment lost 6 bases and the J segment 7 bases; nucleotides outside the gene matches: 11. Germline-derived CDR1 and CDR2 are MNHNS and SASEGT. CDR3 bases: TGTGCCAGCAGCTGGACAGGGCGGGTTCAACAGCCCCAGCATTTT. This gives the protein CASSWTGRVQQPQHF.

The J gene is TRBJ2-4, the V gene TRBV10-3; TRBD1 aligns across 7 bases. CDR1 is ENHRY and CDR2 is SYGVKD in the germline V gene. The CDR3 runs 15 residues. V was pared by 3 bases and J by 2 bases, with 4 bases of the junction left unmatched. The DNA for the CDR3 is TGTGCCATCAGTGACGAACAGGGGACCAAAAACATTCAGTACTTC. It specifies CAISDEQGTKNIQYF.

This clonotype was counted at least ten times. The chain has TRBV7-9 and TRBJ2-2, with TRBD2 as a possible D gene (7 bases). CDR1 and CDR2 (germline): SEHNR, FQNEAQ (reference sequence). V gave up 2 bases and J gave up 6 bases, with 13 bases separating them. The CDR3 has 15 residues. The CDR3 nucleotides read TGTGCCAGCAGCTTAACGGGGGGCCGGGCCGGGGAGCTGTTTTTT. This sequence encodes CASSLTGGRAGELFF.